These 10 T cell receptor beta chains share one sample of origin, sequenced in a study of blood T cell repertoires in COVID-19. Data came from immunoSEQ multiplex PCR; TCRdb stores just in-frame clones and leaves some out. The sample shows 250,000 to 350,000 clones, approximately 90% of them seen only once. Material: peripheral blood. All receptors come from a woman aged 50 to 60 with active or convalescent COVID-19.

The gene calls are TRBV27 and TRBJ1-2, with TRBD1 matching over 8 bases. V shed 5 bases and J 5 bases; nucleotides not matched to a gene: 1. Germline-derived CDR1 and CDR2 are MNHEY and SMNVEV (reference sequence). The CDR3 spans 12 residues. CDR3 nucleotides: TGTGCCAGCAGTCGACAGGGGTATGGCTACACCTTC. It encodes CASSRQGYGYTF.

V usage is TRBV15 and J usage is TRBJ2-6, with D possibly matching TRBD1 (6 bases). Trimming shortened V by 0 bases and J by 4 bases, and 13 bases separated the two germline ends. CDR1 and CDR2 from the germline V gene are LNHNV and YYDKDF (reference sequence). The CDR3 has 17 amino acids. The CDR3 loop reads CATSRDPGVRGANVLTF. In DNA, the CDR3 is TGTGCCACCAGCAGAGACCCAGGGGTAAGGGGGGCCAACGTCCTGACTTTC.

The chain employs TRBV7-2 and TRBJ1-4, with TRBD1 matching over 8 bases. The CDR3 runs to 14 residues. CDR1 and CDR2 (germline): SGHTA, FQGNSA. The trim removed 1 base at V and 7 bases at J, leaving 2 bases unmatched. In nucleotides, the CDR3 is TGTGCCAGCAGCTTAGACAGGGGGGTTGAAAAACTGTTTTTT. Residues: CASSLDRGVEKLFF.

The V call is TRBV30, the J call TRBJ1-4; 8 positions agree with TRBD1. The trim removed 7 bases at V and 5 bases at J, leaving 9 bases unmatched. In germline, CDR1 is GTSNPN, CDR2 SVGIG (reference sequence). The CDR3 consists of 14 residues. The CDR3 spells CAFGQGSWNEKLFF. CDR3 DNA sequence: TGTGCCTTCGGACAGGGAAGTTGGAATGAAAAACTGTTTTTT.

The chain uses TRBV19 and TRBJ2-7; 10 bases line up with TRBD2. Germline V gene lookup returns CDR1 LNHDA and CDR2 SQIVND (reference sequence). V dropped 4 bases and J dropped 3; count of bases not matched to a gene: 6. The CDR3 length is 15 residues. The CDR3 nucleotides are TGTGCCAGTAGTAAGGCACCTAGCGGGAGCTACGAGCAGTACTTC. Residues: CASSKAPSGSYEQYF.

This clone has just a few counts. The J gene is TRBJ2-2, the V gene TRBV7-6, with D possibly matching TRBD1 (5 bases). Trimming shortened V by 3 bases and J by 6 bases, and 14 bases separated the two germline ends. Germline assignment: CDR1 SGHVS and CDR2 FNYEAQ. The CDR3 runs 15 residues. CDR3 region: CASSFSRDSPGELFF. For the CDR3, the DNA is TGTGCCAGCAGCTTTAGCAGGGATAGCCCCGGGGAGCTGTTTTTT.

The V call is TRBV11-1, the J call TRBJ2-3; 10 bases are a match to TRBD2. This CDR3 region has 15 residues. The trim removed 2 bases at V and 8 bases at J, leaving 7 bases unmatched. CDR1 is SGHAT, CDR2 FQDESV, per germline (reference sequence). Written as DNA, the CDR3 is TGTGCCAGCAGCTTAAACCTAGCGGGAGAGGGTACGCAGTATTTT. It codes for CASSLNLAGEGTQYF.

V usage is TRBV28 and J usage is TRBJ1-2; D remains ambiguous. CDR3 length: 14 residues. V was shortened by 3 bases and J by 2 bases, with 10 bases between the two germline ends. Germline V lookup: CDR1 MDHEN, CDR2 SYDVKM. CDR3 coding DNA: TGTGCCAGCAGTTTTTTAAGTAGCAACTATGGCTACACCTTC. Protein product: CASSFLSSNYGYTF.

CDR3 sequence (DNA): TGTGCCAGCAGCTTACTACCGAACACAGATACGCAGTATTTT. Translation gives CASSLLPNTDTQYF. The chain uses TRBV7-2 and TRBJ2-3; no clear D. V was pared by 2 bases and J by 2 bases, with 8 bases between. This CDR3 is 14 amino acids long. The germline gives CDR1 SGHTA, CDR2 FQGNSA.

V usage is TRBV12-3 or TRBV12-4 and J usage is TRBJ2-7, with 7 nucleotides matching TRBD2. CDR3 length: 13 residues. After removal of 8 bases from V and 5 bases from J, the junction contained 9 bases not matched to a gene. The CDR3 DNA sequence: TGTGCCAGCGAGAACTCCGGGACTAACGAGCAGTACTTC. Translated: CASENSGTNEQYF.